Sequencing of this T cell receptor (beta chain) was carried out in a study of a mutant IDH1 vaccine in newly diagnosed glioma. Findings and caveats of the study: Alterations occurring in top peripheral T cell clonotypes seemed unrelated to pseudoprogression.

The CDR3 sequence is 13 residues long. Germline CDR1 is GTSNPN and CDR2 is SVGIG (reference sequence). V dropped 2 bases and J dropped 10 bases, with 15 bases sitting between them. TCRdb keeps only in-frame clones here, not all; method: immunoSEQ multiplex PCR. Counted here are about 88,000 clones, more than 65% occurring once; the ten biggest clones make up less than 5.5%. For this clone: Its target is unknown.

As to time point: baseline, week 1 (first vaccination visit). Regarding treatment: pre-vaccination baseline after standard-of-care therapy. The sequencing here drew on PBMCs, taken from a glioma patient treated with radiotherapy, temozolomide or both. The chain joins TRBV30 to TRBJ2-1; D gene ambiguous. The TCR was taken from a man aged 40-55 years with glioma. Some clones in this sample may be carry-over from other donors' samples. CDR3 residues: CAWSKGNSVEQFF. The CDR3 DNA reads TGTGCCTGGAGTAAAGGGAATAGTGTGGAGCAGTTCTTC.